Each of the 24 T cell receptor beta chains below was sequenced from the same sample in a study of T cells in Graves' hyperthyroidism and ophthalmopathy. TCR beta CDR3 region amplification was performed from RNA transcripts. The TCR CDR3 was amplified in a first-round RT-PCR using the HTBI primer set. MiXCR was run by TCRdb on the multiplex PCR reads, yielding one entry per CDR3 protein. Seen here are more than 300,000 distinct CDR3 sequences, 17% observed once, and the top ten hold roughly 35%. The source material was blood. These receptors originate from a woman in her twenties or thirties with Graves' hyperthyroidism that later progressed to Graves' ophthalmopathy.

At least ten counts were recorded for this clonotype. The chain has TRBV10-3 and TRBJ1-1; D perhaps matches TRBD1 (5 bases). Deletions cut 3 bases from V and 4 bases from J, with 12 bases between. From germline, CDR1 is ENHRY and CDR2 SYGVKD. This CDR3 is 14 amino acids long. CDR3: CAISDTSGSTEAFF. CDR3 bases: TGTGCCATCAGTGATACCTCAGGGAGCACTGAAGCTTTCTTT.

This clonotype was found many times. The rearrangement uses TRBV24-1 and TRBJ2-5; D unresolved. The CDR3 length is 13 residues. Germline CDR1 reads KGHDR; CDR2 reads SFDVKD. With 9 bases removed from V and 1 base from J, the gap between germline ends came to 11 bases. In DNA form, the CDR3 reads TGTGCCACCCAAGAAGGTGGCCAAGAGACCCAGTACTTC. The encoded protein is CATQEGGQETQYF.

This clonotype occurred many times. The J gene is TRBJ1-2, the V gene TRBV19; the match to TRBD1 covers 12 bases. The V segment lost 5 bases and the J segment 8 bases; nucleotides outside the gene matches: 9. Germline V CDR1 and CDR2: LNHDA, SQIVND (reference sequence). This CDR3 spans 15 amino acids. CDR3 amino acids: CASSASGTGGDGYTF. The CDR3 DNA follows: TGTGCCAGTAGTGCCTCCGGGACAGGGGGCGACGGCTACACCTTC.

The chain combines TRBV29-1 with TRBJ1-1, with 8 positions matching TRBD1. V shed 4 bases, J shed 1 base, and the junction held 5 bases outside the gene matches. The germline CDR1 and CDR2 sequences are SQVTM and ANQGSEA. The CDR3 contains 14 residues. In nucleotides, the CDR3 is TGCAGCGTTGCTGGGGACAGGAGGAACACTGAAGCTTTCTTT. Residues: CSVAGDRRNTEAFF.

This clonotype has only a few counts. CDR3 coding DNA: TGTGCCAGCAGCTTAGACAGCGTCCGCTCCTACGAGCAGTACTTC. Residues: CASSLDSVRSYEQYF. The chain carries TRBV7-2 and TRBJ2-7; D unclear. V was pared by 1 base and J by 0 bases, with 10 bases between. The germline gives CDR1 SGHTA, CDR2 FQGNSA. The CDR3 contains 15 residues.

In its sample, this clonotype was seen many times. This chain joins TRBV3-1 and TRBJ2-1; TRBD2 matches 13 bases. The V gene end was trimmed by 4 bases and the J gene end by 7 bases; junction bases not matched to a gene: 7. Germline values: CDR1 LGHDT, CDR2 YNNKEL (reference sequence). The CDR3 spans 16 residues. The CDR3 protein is CASSPPGLAGRNEQFF. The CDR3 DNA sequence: TGTGCCAGCAGCCCACCGGGACTAGCGGGACGAAATGAGCAGTTCTTC.

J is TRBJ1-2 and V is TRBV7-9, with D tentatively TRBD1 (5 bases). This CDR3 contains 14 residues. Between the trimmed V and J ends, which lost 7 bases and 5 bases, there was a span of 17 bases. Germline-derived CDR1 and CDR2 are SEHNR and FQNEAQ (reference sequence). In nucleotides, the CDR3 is TGTGCCAGCACCGAAAGGGGCAGCTCTTATGGCTACACCTTC. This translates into CASTERGSSYGYTF.

The CDR3 here is CASSWTGNEENTEAFF. CDR3 bases: TGTGCCAGCAGCTGGACAGGGAACGAGGAGAACACTGAAGCTTTCTTT. The chain has TRBV7-8 and TRBJ1-1; 8 bases align to TRBD1. Trimming took 4 bases from V and 1 from J; bases not matched to a gene: 8. The CDR3 contains 16 residues. CDR1 is SGHVS and CDR2 is FQNEAQ in the germline V gene.

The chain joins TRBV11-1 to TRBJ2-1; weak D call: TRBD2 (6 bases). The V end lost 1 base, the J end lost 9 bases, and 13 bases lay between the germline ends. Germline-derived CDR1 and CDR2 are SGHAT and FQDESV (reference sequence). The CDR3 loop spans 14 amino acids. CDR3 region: CASSLEFTSPEQFF. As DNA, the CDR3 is TGTGCCAGCAGCTTAGAATTCACTAGCCCTGAGCAGTTCTTC. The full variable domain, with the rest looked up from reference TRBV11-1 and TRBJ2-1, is EAEVAQSPRYKITEKSQAVAFWCDPISGHATLYWYRQILGQGPELLVQFQDESVVDDSQLPKDRFSAERLKGVDSTLKIQPAELGDSAMYLCASSLEFTSPEQFFGPGTRLTVL.

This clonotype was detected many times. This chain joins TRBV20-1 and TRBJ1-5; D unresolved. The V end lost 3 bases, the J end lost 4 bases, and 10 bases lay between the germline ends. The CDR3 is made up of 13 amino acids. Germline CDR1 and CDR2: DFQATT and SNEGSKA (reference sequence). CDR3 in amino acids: CSARGDINQPQHF. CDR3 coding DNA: TGCAGTGCTAGGGGCGACATTAATCAGCCCCAGCATTTT.

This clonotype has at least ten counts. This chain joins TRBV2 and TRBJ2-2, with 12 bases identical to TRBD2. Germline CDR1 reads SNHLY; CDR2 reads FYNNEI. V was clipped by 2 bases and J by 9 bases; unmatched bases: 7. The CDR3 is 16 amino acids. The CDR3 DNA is TGTGCCAGCAGTGAACGGCTAGCGGGGGGGCGGCGGGAGCTGTTTTTT. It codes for CASSERLAGGRRELFF. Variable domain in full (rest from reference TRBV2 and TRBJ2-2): EPEVTQTPSHQVTQMGQEVILRCVPISNHLYFYWYRQILGQKVEFLVSFYNNEISEKSEIFDDQFSVERPDGSNFTLKIRSTKLEDSAMYFCASSERLAGGRRELFFGEGSRLTVL.

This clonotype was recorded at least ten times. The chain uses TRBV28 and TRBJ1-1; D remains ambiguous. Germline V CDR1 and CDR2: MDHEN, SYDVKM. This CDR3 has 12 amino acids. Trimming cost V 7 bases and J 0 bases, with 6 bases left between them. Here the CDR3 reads CASTIMNTEAFF. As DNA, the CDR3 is TGTGCCAGCACCATTATGAACACTGAAGCTTTCTTT.

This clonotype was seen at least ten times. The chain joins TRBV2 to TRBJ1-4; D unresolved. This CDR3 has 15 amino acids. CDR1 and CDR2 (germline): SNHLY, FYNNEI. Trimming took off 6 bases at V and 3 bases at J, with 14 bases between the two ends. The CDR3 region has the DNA TGTGCCAGCAGCACGGGTGATGCGTCTAATGAAAAACTGTTTTTT. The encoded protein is CASSTGDASNEKLFF.

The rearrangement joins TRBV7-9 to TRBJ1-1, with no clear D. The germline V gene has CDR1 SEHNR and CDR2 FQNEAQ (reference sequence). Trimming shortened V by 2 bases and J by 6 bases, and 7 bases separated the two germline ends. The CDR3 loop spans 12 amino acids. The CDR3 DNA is TGTGCCAGCAGCTTACACAGCTCTGAAGCTTTCTTT. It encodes CASSLHSSEAFF.

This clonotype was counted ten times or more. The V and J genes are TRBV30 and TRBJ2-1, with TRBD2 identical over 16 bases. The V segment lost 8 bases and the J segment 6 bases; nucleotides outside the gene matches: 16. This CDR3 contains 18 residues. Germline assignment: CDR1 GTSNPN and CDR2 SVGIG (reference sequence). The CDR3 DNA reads TGTGCCCAAGACCCGGGACTAGCGGGAGGGCCGGGTCTCAATGAGCAGTTCTTC. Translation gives CAQDPGLAGGPGLNEQFF.

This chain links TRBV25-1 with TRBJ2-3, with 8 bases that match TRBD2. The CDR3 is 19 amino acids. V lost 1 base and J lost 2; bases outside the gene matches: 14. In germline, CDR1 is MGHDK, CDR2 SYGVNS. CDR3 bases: TGTGCCAGCAGTGAATCGGGGGATAATAAGCGGGAGAACACAGATACGCAGTATTTT. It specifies CASSESGDNKRENTDTQYF.

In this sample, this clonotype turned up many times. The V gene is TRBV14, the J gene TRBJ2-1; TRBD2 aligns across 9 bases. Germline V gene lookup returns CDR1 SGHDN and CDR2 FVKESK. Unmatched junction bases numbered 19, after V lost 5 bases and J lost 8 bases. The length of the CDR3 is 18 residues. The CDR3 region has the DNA TGTGCCAGCAGCGGAAGTTCCGGGACTAGCATCCATTCCGATGAGCAGTTCTTC. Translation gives CASSGSSGTSIHSDEQFF. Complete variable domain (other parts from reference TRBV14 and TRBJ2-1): EAGVTQFPSHSVIEKGQTVTLRCDPISGHDNLYWYRRVMGKEIKFLLHFVKESKQDESGMPNNRFLAERTGGTYSTLKVQPAELEDSGVYFCASSGSSGTSIHSDEQFFGPGTRLTVL.

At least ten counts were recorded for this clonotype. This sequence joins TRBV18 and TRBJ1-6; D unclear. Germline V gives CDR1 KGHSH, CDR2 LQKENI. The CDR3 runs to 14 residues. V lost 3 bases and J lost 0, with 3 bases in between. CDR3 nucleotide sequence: TGTGCCAGCTCACCCGACTCCTATAATTCACCCCTCCACTTT. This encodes CASSPDSYNSPLHF.

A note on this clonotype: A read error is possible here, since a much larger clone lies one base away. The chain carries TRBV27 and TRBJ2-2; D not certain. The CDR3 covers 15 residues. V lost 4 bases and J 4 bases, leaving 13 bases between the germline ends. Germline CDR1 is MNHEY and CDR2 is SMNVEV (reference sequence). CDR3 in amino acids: CASSWSRPSTGELFF. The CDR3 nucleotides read TGTGCCAGCAGTTGGTCCAGACCCTCCACCGGGGAGCTGTTTTTT.

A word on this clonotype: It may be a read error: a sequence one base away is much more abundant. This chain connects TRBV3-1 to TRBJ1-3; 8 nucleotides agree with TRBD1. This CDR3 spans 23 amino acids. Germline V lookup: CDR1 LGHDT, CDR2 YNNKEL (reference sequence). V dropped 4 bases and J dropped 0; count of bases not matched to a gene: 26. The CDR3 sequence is CASSRRLQHSGGASSSSGNTIYF. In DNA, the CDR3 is TGTGCCAGCAGCCGACGACTCCAGCATTCAGGGGGCGCATCGAGTAGCTCTGGAAACACCATATATTTT.

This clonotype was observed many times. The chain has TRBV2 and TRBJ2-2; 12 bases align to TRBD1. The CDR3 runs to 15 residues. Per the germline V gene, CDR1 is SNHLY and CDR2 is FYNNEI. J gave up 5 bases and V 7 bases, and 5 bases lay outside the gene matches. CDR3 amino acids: CASTRDRGLTGELFF. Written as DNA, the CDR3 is TGTGCCAGCACAAGGGACAGGGGGCTTACCGGGGAGCTGTTTTTT.

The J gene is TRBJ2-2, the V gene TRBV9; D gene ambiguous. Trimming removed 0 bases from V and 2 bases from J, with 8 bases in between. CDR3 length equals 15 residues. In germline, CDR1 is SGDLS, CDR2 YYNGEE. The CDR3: CASSVGGRNTGELFF. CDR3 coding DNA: TGTGCCAGCAGCGTAGGAGGCAGAAACACCGGGGAGCTGTTTTTT.

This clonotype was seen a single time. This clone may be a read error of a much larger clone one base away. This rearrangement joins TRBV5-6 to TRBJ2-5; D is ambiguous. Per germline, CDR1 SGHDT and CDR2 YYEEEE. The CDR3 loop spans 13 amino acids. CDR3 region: CASSLVSRETRYF. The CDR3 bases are TGTGCCAGCAGCTTGGTTAGCCGAGAGACCCGGTACTTC.

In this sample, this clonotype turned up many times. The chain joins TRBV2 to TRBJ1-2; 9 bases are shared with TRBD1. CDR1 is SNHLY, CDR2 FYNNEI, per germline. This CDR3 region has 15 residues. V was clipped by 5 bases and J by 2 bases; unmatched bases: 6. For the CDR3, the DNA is TGTGCCAGCAGTTCCTCGGACAGGGGAAACTATGGCTACACCTTC. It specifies CASSSSDRGNYGYTF.